Each of the 25 T cell receptor beta chains below was sequenced from the same sample in a study of T cell responses to AZD1222 COVID-19 vaccine. Profiled with immunoSEQ multiplex PCR; TCRdb holds only in-frame clones, not every one. Counted here are 95,000 to 150,000 clones, 90% occurring once; the ten biggest clones make up just over 4%. The sequencing here drew on peripheral blood, taken 28 days after the second dose of the MenACWY control vaccine. These receptors came from an adult who received the MenACWY meningococcal vaccine as a control.

The chain couples TRBV7-6 to TRBJ2-1, with TRBD2 matching over 7 bases. The CDR3 contains 18 residues. The J segment lost 7 bases and the V segment lost 1 base, leaving 16 bases of the junction unmatched. CDR1 is SGHVS and CDR2 is FNYEAQ in the germline V gene. This chain's CDR3 is CASSLGGPFIAGLNEQFF. The CDR3 DNA reads as TGTGCCAGCAGCTTAGGAGGTCCATTTATAGCGGGCTTAAATGAGCAGTTCTTC.

V is TRBV7-2 and J is TRBJ2-4, with 16 nucleotides matching TRBD2. Losses at the gene ends were 3 bases for V and 7 bases for J; bases not matched to a gene: 0. The germline V gene encodes CDR1 SGHTA and CDR2 FQGNSA. CDR3 size: 15 residues. Here the CDR3 reads CASSLGLAGGNIQYF. DNA of the CDR3: TGTGCCAGCAGCTTGGGACTAGCGGGGGGGAACATTCAGTACTTC.

The rearrangement joins TRBV11-2 to TRBJ1-6; D is undetermined. CDR1 SGHAT and CDR2 FQNNGV come from the germline V gene. V shed 5 bases and J shed 7 bases, with 12 bases lying between them. The CDR3 covers 14 residues. The CDR3: CASSGGRSNSPLHF. In DNA, the CDR3 is TGTGCCAGCAGCGGTGGACGTTCCAATTCACCCCTCCACTTT.

The rearrangement uses TRBV6-5 and TRBJ1-2; D gene ambiguous. CDR1 and CDR2 (germline): MNHEY, SVGAGI. V was clipped by 6 bases and J by 4 bases, with 15 bases between them. The CDR3 is 14 residues long. CDR3 loop: CASSRVNGVYGYTF. DNA for the CDR3: TGTGCCAGCAGCCGCGTTAATGGAGTCTATGGCTACACCTTC.

The rearrangement uses TRBV24-1 and TRBJ2-1; 9 bases are a match to TRBD1. The germline CDR1 and CDR2 sequences are KGHDR and SFDVKD. CDR3 length: 15 amino acids. J was trimmed by 7 bases and V by 5 bases; bases with no gene match: 8. CDR3 residues: CATSAADRGKNEQFF. For the CDR3, the DNA is TGTGCCACCAGTGCCGCGGACAGGGGCAAGAATGAGCAGTTCTTC.

The rearrangement uses TRBV28 and TRBJ2-1, with 11 nucleotides matching TRBD2. Looked up from germline, CDR1 is MDHEN and CDR2 is SYDVKM. J lost 5 bases, V lost 6 bases, and 9 bases had no gene match. The CDR3 covers 16 residues. DNA of the CDR3: TGTGCCAGCAGCTCAACTAGCGGGAGTAGCGACAATGAGCAGTTCTTC. It is translated as CASSSTSGSSDNEQFF.

The chain has TRBV5-1 and TRBJ2-5, with 11 bases lining up with TRBD2. Germline V lookup: CDR1 SGHRS, CDR2 YFSETQ. After removal of 2 bases from V and 4 bases from J, the junction contained 7 bases not matched to a gene. This CDR3 contains 16 residues. The CDR3 DNA reads as TGCGCCAGCAGCTTCCTAGCGGGAGGAGGGGGAGAGACCCAGTACTTC. Translation gives CASSFLAGGGGETQYF. The whole variable domain, filled in from reference TRBV5-1 and TRBJ2-5, reads KAGVTQTPRYLIKTRGQQVTLSCSPISGHRSVSWYQQTPGQGLQFLFEYFSETQRNKGNFPGRFSGRQFSNSRSEMNVSTLELGDSALYLCASSFLAGGGGETQYFGPGTRLLVL.

The chain employs TRBV19 and TRBJ1-2; 9 positions match TRBD1. CDR1 is LNHDA and CDR2 is SQIVND in the germline V gene (reference sequence). The V segment lost 4 bases and the J segment 7 bases; nucleotides outside the gene matches: 7. The CDR3 has 14 residues. CDR3 nucleotides: TGTGCCAGTAGTACGCGGGACAGGGCGAGTGGCTACACCTTC. Translated, it gives CASSTRDRASGYTF.

V gene TRBV24-1 combines with J gene TRBJ2-6, with 8 bases aligning to TRBD1. Germline-derived CDR1 and CDR2 are KGHDR and SFDVKD. The ends lost 6 bases at V and 2 bases at J; junction bases unmatched: 8. The CDR3 extends over 17 amino acids. DNA of the CDR3: TGTGCCACCAGTCCCAGCGGACAGGGCGCTGGGGCCAACGTCCTGACTTTC. It translates to CATSPSGQGAGANVLTF.

The chain uses TRBV28 and TRBJ2-1, with TRBD2 matching over 10 bases. Per the germline V gene, CDR1 is MDHEN and CDR2 is SYDVKM. V was clipped by 3 bases and J by 5 bases; unmatched bases: 13. This CDR3 region has 18 residues. CDR3 sequence reads: CASSFPAARAGGDNEQFF. The CDR3 nucleotides are TGTGCCAGCAGTTTCCCCGCCGCTCGAGCGGGAGGGGACAATGAGCAGTTCTTC.

The chain joins TRBV12-5 to TRBJ2-3; perhaps TRBD1 as D (5 bases). This CDR3 has 17 amino acids. Germline assignment: CDR1 LGHNT and CDR2 FRNRAP. The germline V and J ends were trimmed by 2 bases and 0 bases, with 15 bases remaining between them. CDR3 region: CASGLIPRAPSTDTQYF. The CDR3 DNA reads as TGTGCTAGTGGTTTGATCCCCAGGGCTCCTAGCACAGATACGCAGTATTTT. The variable domain in full, with the rest retrieved from reference TRBV12-5 and TRBJ2-3, is DARVTQTPRHKVTEMGQEVTMRCQPILGHNTVFWYRQTMMQGLELLAYFRNRAPLDDSGMPKDRFSAEMPDATLATLKIQPSEPRDSAVYFCASGLIPRAPSTDTQYFGPGTRLTVL.

The chain uses TRBV28 and TRBJ1-5, with D maybe TRBD1 (5 bases). This CDR3 comprises 16 residues. The ends were cut back, 2 bases at V and 3 bases at J, with 14 bases in the middle. Germline V gene sequence: CDR1 MDHEN, CDR2 SYDVKM. DNA for the CDR3: TGTGCCAGCAGTTTAGATTCAGGGCCAAACAATCAGCCCCAGCATTTT. Protein: CASSLDSGPNNQPQHF.

This clone came up once. V gene TRBV5-6 combines with J gene TRBJ2-6, with 10 bases aligning to TRBD1. The V gene's germline CDR1 is SGHDT and CDR2 YYEEEE. V lost 1 base and J lost 0; bases outside the gene matches: 4. This CDR3 comprises 18 residues. The CDR3 spells CASSLIGTGVSGANVLTF. Written as DNA, the CDR3 is TGTGCCAGCAGCTTGATCGGGACAGGGGTCTCTGGGGCCAACGTCCTGACTTTC.

V is TRBV15 and J is TRBJ2-1, with D uncertain. V lost 3 bases and J lost 2, with 8 bases in between. The germline gives CDR1 LNHNV, CDR2 YYDKDF (reference sequence). The CDR3 consists of 14 residues. The CDR3 is CATSSSGPYNEQFF. In DNA, the CDR3 is TGTGCCACCAGCAGTTCGGGTCCCTACAATGAGCAGTTCTTC. The full variable domain, with the rest looked up from reference TRBV15 and TRBJ2-1, is DAMVIQNPRYQVTQFGKPVTLSCSQTLNHNVMYWYQQKSSQAPKLLFHYYDKDFNNEADTPDNFQSRRPNTSFCFLDIRSPGLGDTAMYLCATSSSGPYNEQFFGPGTRLTVL.

The chain uses TRBV7-6 and TRBJ2-3; D possibly corresponds to TRBD2 (5 bases). From germline, CDR1 is SGHVS and CDR2 FNYEAQ. Trimming removed 5 bases at V and 0 bases at J, with 15 bases between. The CDR3 totals 16 residues. The CDR3 sequence: CASSPQVRGSTDTQYF. The CDR3 DNA follows: TGTGCCAGCAGCCCCCAAGTCCGGGGAAGCACAGATACGCAGTATTTT.

The chain employs TRBV7-9 and TRBJ2-7, with no clear D. V gave up 4 bases and J gave up 1 base, with 5 bases separating them. Germline loops: CDR1 SEHNR, CDR2 FQNEAQ (reference sequence). The CDR3 has 12 amino acids. This CDR3 reads CASSSYSYEQYV. CDR3 DNA sequence: TGTGCCAGCAGCTCCTATTCCTACGAGCAGTACGTC.

The chain uses TRBV5-1 and TRBJ1-2; 8 bases are a match to TRBD1. This CDR3 is 16 amino acids long. CDR1 is SGHRS, CDR2 YFSETQ, per germline. The V segment lost 5 bases and the J segment 4 bases; nucleotides outside the gene matches: 13. The CDR3 DNA reads as TGCGCCAGCAGACCGGGGGCAGGGGGCGACTTCTATGGCTACACCTTC. Residues: CASRPGAGGDFYGYTF.

The chain couples TRBV5-1 to TRBJ2-2, with D tentatively TRBD2 (5 bases). The ends were cut back, 3 bases at V and 2 bases at J, with 17 bases in the middle. The CDR3 has 17 residues. In germline, CDR1 is SGHRS, CDR2 YFSETQ. The CDR3 coding sequence is TGCGCCAGCAGCTCCGGGGTAGCGCTAGATAACACCGGGGAGCTGTTTTTT. This gives the protein CASSSGVALDNTGELFF.

The chain carries TRBV4-1 and TRBJ2-7, with 8 bases identical to TRBD1. From germline, CDR1 is MGHRA and CDR2 YSYEKL. V gave up 2 bases and J gave up 10 bases; unmatched junction bases: 16. This CDR3 comprises 16 residues. The CDR3 DNA is TGCGCCAGCAGCCAACGCTACGGGGGACAGGACCGAGAACAGTACTTC. Protein sequence: CASSQRYGGQDREQYF.

This sequence joins TRBV3-1 (or the pseudogene TRBV3-2) and TRBJ2-4; either TRBD1 or TRBD2 may supply D (5 bases each). Germline CDR1 and CDR2: LGHDT and YNNKEL (reference sequence). Deletions cut 6 bases from V and 2 bases from J, with 11 bases between. The CDR3 covers 14 residues. CDR3 bases: TGTGCCAGCAGTGTCCGGGGACCCAAAAACATTCAGTACTTC. Translating it yields CASSVRGPKNIQYF.

This rearrangement joins TRBV11-2 to TRBJ2-1; 8 bases align to TRBD2. The CDR3 length is 16 residues. V lost 5 bases and J lost 5; bases outside the gene matches: 11. Germline values: CDR1 SGHAT, CDR2 FQNNGV. This CDR3 reads CASSLLIAGPDNEQFF. The CDR3 DNA follows: TGTGCCAGCAGCCTCTTAATAGCGGGGCCCGACAATGAGCAGTTCTTC.

This rearrangement joins TRBV9 to TRBJ2-1, with 7 bases that match TRBD1. V dropped 1 base and J dropped 0; count of bases not matched to a gene: 16. The V gene's germline CDR1 is SGDLS and CDR2 YYNGEE. The CDR3 runs to 20 residues. CDR3: CASSVMEQGLSAHSYNEQFF. The CDR3 DNA follows: TGTGCCAGCAGCGTAATGGAACAGGGGTTATCTGCACACTCCTACAATGAGCAGTTCTTC.

The chain is built from TRBV7-2 and TRBJ2-5, with 12 bases fitting TRBD2. Per the germline V gene, CDR1 is SGHTA and CDR2 is FQGNSA. Unmatched junction bases numbered 4, after V lost 1 base and J lost 1 base. There are 17 residues in the CDR3. CDR3: CASSLGRLAGVQETQYF. CDR3 sequence (DNA): TGTGCCAGCAGCTTAGGGAGACTAGCGGGGGTCCAAGAGACCCAGTACTTC.

CDR3 in DNA: TGTGCCAGTAGTACCGCGGACAGGTTACAAGAGACCCAGTACTTC. Protein: CASSTADRLQETQYF. The chain carries TRBV19 and TRBJ2-5, with 7 positions matching TRBD1. Trimming cost V 4 bases and J 2 bases; bases outside gene matches: 7. CDR3 length equals 15 residues. Germline CDR1 and CDR2: LNHDA and SQIVND (reference sequence).

The CDR3 sequence: CASSVATNHEGEQYF. CDR3 DNA sequence: TGTGCCAGCAGCGTAGCTACGAACCACGAGGGCGAGCAGTACTTC. V gene TRBV9 combines with J gene TRBJ2-7; possible D gene TRBD2, 5 bases. Germline V lookup: CDR1 SGDLS, CDR2 YYNGEE. There are 15 residues in the CDR3. The V and J ends lost 0 bases and 6 bases respectively, with 16 bases between them. Combining the CDR3 with reference TRBV9 and TRBJ2-7 gives the whole variable domain DSGVTQTPKHLITATGQRVTLRCSPRSGDLSVYWYQQSLDQGLQFLIQYYNGEERAKGNILERFSAQQFPDLHSELNLSSLELGDSALYFCASSVATNHEGEQYFGPGTRLTVT.